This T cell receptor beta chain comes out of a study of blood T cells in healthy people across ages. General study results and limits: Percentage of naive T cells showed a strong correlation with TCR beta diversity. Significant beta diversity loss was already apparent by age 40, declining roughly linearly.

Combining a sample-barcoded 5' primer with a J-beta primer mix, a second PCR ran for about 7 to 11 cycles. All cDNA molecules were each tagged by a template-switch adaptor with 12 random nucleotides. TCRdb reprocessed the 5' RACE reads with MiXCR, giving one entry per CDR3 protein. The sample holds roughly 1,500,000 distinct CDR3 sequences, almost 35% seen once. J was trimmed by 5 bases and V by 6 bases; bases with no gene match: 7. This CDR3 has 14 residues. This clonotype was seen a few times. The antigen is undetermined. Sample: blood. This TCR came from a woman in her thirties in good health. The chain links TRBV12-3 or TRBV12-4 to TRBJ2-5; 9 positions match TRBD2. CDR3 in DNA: TGTGCCAGCAGCCGCGGGGGGGATTTGGAGACCCAGTACTTC. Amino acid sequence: CASSRGGDLETQYF.